Shown below are 29 T cell receptor beta chains from a single sample sequenced in a study of OX40 agonist ivuxolimab in advanced cancers. Here immunoSEQ multiplex PCR was the method, and the copy in TCRdb shows in-frame clones only, minus some. The sample holds about 83,000 clones, over 80% seen once. The starting material was CD4+ or CD8+ T cells sorted from blood, obtained in a trial of the OX40 agonist ivuxolimab. These TCRs come from an adult with an advanced solid tumor such as melanoma, head and neck, liver or kidney cancer.

The V call is TRBV5-1, the J call TRBJ2-7, with D unresolved. Between the trimmed V and J ends, which lost 0 bases and 5 bases, there was a span of 6 bases. The CDR3 totals 12 residues. Germline CDR1 is SGHRS and CDR2 is YFSETQ. CDR3 DNA sequence: TGCGCCAGCAGCTTGGTTGCCAACGAGCAGTACTTC. Encoded protein: CASSLVANEQYF.

The gene calls are TRBV7-9 and TRBJ1-2; perhaps TRBD1 as D (5 bases). Deletions cut 5 bases from V and 4 bases from J, with 14 bases between. CDR1 is SEHNR and CDR2 is FQNEAQ in the germline V gene (reference sequence). The CDR3 is 14 residues long. CDR3 coding DNA: TGTGCCAGCAGCGCTGCGGGACCGACCTATGGCTACACCTTC. Amino acids: CASSAAGPTYGYTF.

The chain uses TRBV6-5 and TRBJ1-1, with D possibly being TRBD1 (6 bases). Trimming took off 5 bases at V and 3 bases at J, with 13 bases between the two ends. The CDR3 extends over 14 amino acids. From germline, CDR1 is MNHEY and CDR2 SVGAGI. The CDR3 reads CASSPGGGYTEAFF. The CDR3 DNA reads TGTGCCAGCAGTCCCGGGGGGGGCTACACTGAAGCTTTCTTT.

The chain uses TRBV30 and TRBJ2-7; D is undetermined. The V end was cut by 0 bases, the J end by 4 bases, with 7 bases between. Germline lookup yields CDR1 GTSNPN and CDR2 SVGIG (reference sequence). CDR3 size: 12 residues. CDR3 sequence: CAWSVRGYEQYF. CDR3 coding DNA: TGTGCCTGGAGTGTCCGCGGATACGAGCAGTACTTC.

The rearrangement links TRBV10-3 to TRBJ2-3, with D tentatively TRBD1 (6 bases). Trimming took 6 bases from V and 2 from J, leaving 9 bases between them. The CDR3 extends over 13 amino acids. Germline assignment: CDR1 ENHRY and CDR2 SYGVKD. In DNA form, the CDR3 reads TGTGCCATCAGGGACAGCCCCACAGATACGCAGTATTTT. It yields the protein CAIRDSPTDTQYF.

This clone has a handful of counts. The chain couples TRBV4-1 to TRBJ1-1, with D possibly being TRBD1 (5 bases). CDR3 length: 12 amino acids. Trimming left V 4 bases short and J 7 bases short, with 10 bases between. Per germline, CDR1 MGHRA and CDR2 YSYEKL. CDR3 coding DNA: TGCGCCAGCAGCCGGGCGGGGGGTGAAGCTTTCTTT. As protein: CASSRAGGEAFF.

The rearrangement uses TRBV7-9 and TRBJ1-2; 8 positions agree with TRBD1. J gave up 4 bases and V 2 bases, and 6 bases lay outside the gene matches. The CDR3 extends over 15 amino acids. Looked up from germline, CDR1 is SEHNR and CDR2 is FQNEAQ (reference sequence). The CDR3 DNA follows: TGTGCCAGCAGCTTACCGGGACAGGCCGTCTATGGCTACACCTTC. Translated: CASSLPGQAVYGYTF.

The V gene is TRBV5-1, the J gene TRBJ2-7, with D unclear. Germline CDR1 is SGHRS and CDR2 is YFSETQ. The CDR3 consists of 14 residues. The ends were cut back, 8 bases at V and 1 base at J, with 16 bases in the middle. This CDR3 reads CASSLGVLSYEQYF. In DNA form, the CDR3 reads TGCGCCAGTTCCCTCGGCGTCCTTTCCTACGAGCAGTACTTC. The whole variable domain, remainder taken from reference TRBV5-1 and TRBJ2-7, is KAGVTQTPRYLIKTRGQQVTLSCSPISGHRSVSWYQQTPGQGLQFLFEYFSETQRNKGNFPGRFSGRQFSNSRSEMNVSTLELGDSALYLCASSLGVLSYEQYFGPGTRLTVT.

The V and J genes are TRBV11-2 and TRBJ1-1, with D perhaps matching TRBD1 (5 bases). Trimming removed 0 bases at V and 0 bases at J, with 14 bases between. The CDR3 length is 17 residues. Germline CDR1 is SGHAT and CDR2 is FQNNGV. The CDR3 DNA is TGTGCCAGCAGCTTAGAGGCGATTGGGGGACTGAACACTGAAGCTTTCTTT. Translated: CASSLEAIGGLNTEAFF.

The chain is built from TRBV2 and TRBJ2-7, with TRBD2 as a possible D gene (5 bases). V gave up 5 bases and J gave up 0 bases, with 11 bases separating them. This CDR3 comprises 14 residues. Germline CDR1 SNHLY, CDR2 FYNNEI. The chain's CDR3 is CASSKGGGSYEQYF. The CDR3 DNA sequence: TGTGCCAGCAGTAAGGGCGGAGGCTCCTACGAGCAGTACTTC.

In this sample, this clone turned up a few times. This chain connects TRBV27 to TRBJ1-6, with D hard to call. The V gene's germline CDR1 is MNHEY and CDR2 SMNVEV (reference sequence). V lost 2 bases and J lost 6, with 5 bases in between. CDR3 length equals 13 residues. The CDR3 protein is CASSLMPNSPLHF. CDR3 coding DNA: TGTGCCAGCAGTTTAATGCCTAATTCACCCCTCCACTTT.

This chain links TRBV5-6 with TRBJ1-5; possibly TRBD1 for D (5 bases). Germline V CDR1 and CDR2: SGHDT, YYEEEE. The CDR3 is 14 amino acids. Trimming left V 0 bases short and J 2 bases short, with 6 bases between. The CDR3 DNA reads as TGTGCCAGCAGCTTGGCGGGGGGCAATCAGCCCCAGCATTTT. This encodes CASSLAGGNQPQHF. Drawing the rest from reference TRBV5-6 and TRBJ1-5, the complete variable domain is DAGVTQSPTHLIKTRGQQVTLRCSPKSGHDTVSWYQQALGQGPQFIFQYYEEEERQRGNFPDRFSGHQFPNYSSELNVNALLLGDSALYLCASSLAGGNQPQHFGDGTRLSIL.

The CDR3 DNA follows: TGTGCCAGCAGAGGGATTGGGGTGAACACTGAAGCTTTCTTT. Translation gives CASRGIGVNTEAFF. The rearrangement joins TRBV14 to TRBJ1-1, with unresolved D. The V and J ends lost 6 bases and 0 bases respectively, with 11 bases between them. The CDR3 has 14 residues. From germline, CDR1 is SGHDN and CDR2 FVKESK. The variable domain in full, with the rest retrieved from reference TRBV14 and TRBJ1-1, is EAGVTQFPSHSVIEKGQTVTLRCDPISGHDNLYWYRRVMGKEIKFLLHFVKESKQDESGMPNNRFLAERTGGTYSTLKVQPAELEDSGVYFCASRGIGVNTEAFFGQGTRLTVV.

The chain is built from TRBV2 and TRBJ2-7, with 9 bases matching TRBD1. V dropped 7 bases and J dropped 5; count of bases not matched to a gene: 9. Germline CDR1 SNHLY, CDR2 FYNNEI. This CDR3 is built from 14 residues. The CDR3 reads CASTPGQGINEQYF. The CDR3 DNA reads as TGTGCCAGCACCCCGGGACAGGGCATAAACGAGCAGTACTTC.

The CDR3 bases are TGTGCCAGCAACCTAATCGGGGGGGCTAGCACAGATACGCAGTATTTT. Encoded protein: CASNLIGGASTDTQYF. The rearrangement joins TRBV7-3 to TRBJ2-3, with 8 nucleotides matching TRBD2. V lost 7 bases and J lost 0; bases outside the gene matches: 9. Germline CDR1 and CDR2: SGHTA and FQGTGA. The CDR3 spans 16 residues.

J is TRBJ1-1 and V is TRBV5-1; possible D gene TRBD1, 5 bases. Germline V CDR1 and CDR2: SGHRS, YFSETQ. V lost 1 base and J 0 bases, leaving 19 bases between the germline ends. The CDR3 has 18 residues. The CDR3 DNA reads TGCGCCAGCAGCTTGACTGGCCAGGGCGAGAACATGAACACTGAAGCTTTCTTT. This sequence encodes CASSLTGQGENMNTEAFF.

This chain connects TRBV10-2 to TRBJ2-1, with 11 nucleotides matching TRBD2. J gave up 8 bases and V 5 bases, and 8 bases lay outside the gene matches. CDR3 length equals 15 residues. Germline V gene sequence: CDR1 WSHSY, CDR2 SAAADI. CDR3 coding DNA: TGCGCCAGCAGTCTTAGCGGGGGGGCCTCGGATGAGCAGTTCTTC. Protein product: CASSLSGGASDEQFF.

The genes are TRBV6-5 and TRBJ1-1; no firm D call. The CDR3 sequence is 12 residues long. V lost 4 bases and J lost 8, with 11 bases in between. Germline values: CDR1 MNHEY, CDR2 SVGAGI. CDR3 loop: CASSSGVREAFF. CDR3 sequence (DNA): TGTGCCAGCAGTTCCGGGGTGAGGGAAGCTTTCTTT.

This clone is judged medium-sized. The J gene is TRBJ2-1, the V gene TRBV11-1; TRBD2 matches 8 bases. V lost 4 bases and J lost 6; bases outside the gene matches: 5. Germline V lookup: CDR1 SGHAT, CDR2 FQDESV (reference sequence). This CDR3 comprises 14 residues. CDR3: CASSSGLGSNEQFF. The DNA for the CDR3 is TGTGCCAGCAGCTCGGGACTAGGGAGCAATGAGCAGTTCTTC.

This chain uses TRBV29-1 with TRBJ2-5; 7 bases fit TRBD1. Trimming cost V 6 bases and J 5 bases; bases outside gene matches: 9. There are 13 residues in the CDR3. CDR1 SQVTM and CDR2 ANQGSEA come from the germline V gene. CDR3 coding DNA: TGCAGCGTCGCGACAGGGTTGGGCGAGACCCAGTACTTC. It translates to CSVATGLGETQYF. Together with reference TRBV29-1 and TRBJ2-5, the CDR3 gives the full variable domain: SAVISQKPSRDICQRGTSLTIQCQVDSQVTMMFWYRQQPGQSLTLIATANQGSEATYESGFVIDKFPISRPNLTFSTLTVSNMSPEDSSIYLCSVATGLGETQYFGPGTRLLVL.

The J gene is TRBJ1-1, the V gene TRBV20-1; D is undetermined. Trimming removed 8 bases from V and 1 base from J, with 8 bases in between. Germline V lookup: CDR1 DFQATT, CDR2 SNEGSKA (reference sequence). This CDR3 contains 11 residues. The CDR3 loop is CSNGPNTEAFF. Written as DNA, the CDR3 is TGCAGTAATGGTCCGAACACTGAAGCTTTCTTT.

The rearrangement links TRBV19 to TRBJ1-1, with D unresolved. This CDR3 spans 15 amino acids. Looked up from germline, CDR1 is LNHDA and CDR2 is SQIVND (reference sequence). Trimming took 1 base from V and 0 from J, leaving 9 bases between them. DNA for the CDR3: TGTGCCAGTAGTATAGGGCGGACCATGAACACTGAAGCTTTCTTT. It encodes CASSIGRTMNTEAFF. The full variable domain, completed using reference TRBV19 and TRBJ1-1, is DGGITQSPKYLFRKEGQNVTLSCEQNLNHDAMYWYRQDPGQGLRLIYYSQIVNDFQKGDIAEGYSVSREKKESFPLTVTSAQKNPTAFYLCASSIGRTMNTEAFFGQGTRLTVV.

The chain carries TRBV4-1 and TRBJ2-3, with D possibly TRBD1 on 6 matching bases. Germline loops: CDR1 MGHRA, CDR2 YSYEKL. The CDR3 spans 17 residues. V lost 2 bases and J lost 2, with 17 bases in between. The DNA of the CDR3 is TGCGCCAGCAGCCAAAGATGGGGGACAACCCTCACAGATACGCAGTATTTT. Translating it yields CASSQRWGTTLTDTQYF.

A word on this clone: The sample has other DNA sequences that encode this CDR3 too. J is TRBJ2-3 and V is TRBV29-1; D may be TRBD2 (7 bases). The ends were cut back, 6 bases at V and 1 base at J, with 14 bases in the middle. CDR1 and CDR2 (germline): SQVTM, ANQGSEA. CDR3 length: 14 amino acids. This CDR3 reads CSVGRGDRTDTQYF. Here the CDR3 DNA reads TGCAGCGTGGGGAGGGGGGACCGCACAGATACGCAGTATTTT.

V usage is TRBV6-6 and J usage is TRBJ1-1; TRBD1 aligns across 7 bases. Germline values: CDR1 MNHNY, CDR2 SVGAGI (reference sequence). With V trimmed by 11 bases and J by 1 base, 4 bases remained unmatched. The CDR3 is 12 amino acids. CDR3 in amino acids: CAVQGWNTEAFF. In DNA, the CDR3 is TGTGCCGTACAGGGGTGGAACACTGAAGCTTTCTTT.

The chain combines TRBV25-1 with TRBJ1-4; D gene unclear. V gave up 4 bases and J gave up 7 bases, with 13 bases separating them. The CDR3 length is 14 residues. CDR1 is MGHDK and CDR2 is SYGVNS in the germline V gene. The CDR3 spells CASSGQLGVEKLFF. CDR3 bases: TGTGCCAGCAGTGGTCAACTAGGAGTTGAAAAACTGTTTTTT.

This sequence joins TRBV29-1 and TRBJ2-7, with D unresolved. V lost 2 bases to trimming and J lost 0 bases, with 8 bases between them. This CDR3 is built from 13 residues. Germline values: CDR1 SQVTM, CDR2 ANQGSEA. Here the CDR3 reads CSVEQDTSYEQYF. The DNA for the CDR3 is TGCAGCGTTGAACAGGATACCTCCTACGAGCAGTACTTC.

The rearrangement joins TRBV27 to TRBJ1-1, with D possibly TRBD1 on 5 matching bases. CDR1 and CDR2 (germline): MNHEY, SMNVEV (reference sequence). The germline V and J ends were trimmed by 5 bases and 5 bases, with 18 bases remaining between them. This CDR3 is 15 amino acids long. CDR3 nucleotide sequence: TGTGCCAGCAGTCCCACGGGGGGGTCGTTGACTGAAGCTTTCTTT. This encodes CASSPTGGSLTEAFF.

The count of this clone is one. The chain recombines TRBV23-1 with TRBJ2-4, with D possibly matching TRBD1 (6 bases). TRBV23-1 is flagged as an ORF with uncertain function. The V end lost 7 bases, the J end lost 0 bases, and 16 bases lay between the germline ends. The CDR3 has 16 residues. CDR3 bases: TGCGCCAGCACCAACCGGGACAAACTAGCCAAAAACATTCAGTACTTC. It yields the protein CASTNRDKLAKNIQYF.